This T cell receptor beta chain was found in a study of beta chain features in type 1 diabetes. General observations from the study: For patients, the naive, central memory and Treg TCRB repertoires appeared more alike than for healthy donors. Fewer insertions but more deletions were seen at VDJ junctions in type 1 diabetes patients.

Germline CDR1 and CDR2: SQVTM and ANQGSEA. The CDR3 has 13 residues. Trimming removed 7 bases from V and 1 base from J, with 13 bases in between. The whole isolated RNA underwent reverse transcription, so sequencing captured expressed TCRB transcripts. The protocol was immunoSEQ multiplex PCR, while the TCRdb copy is restricted to in-frame clones and leaves out a portion. The data contain about 410,000 clones, 11% to 15% of them singletons. This clone was observed at least ten times. Its antigen is still unknown. The rearrangement links TRBV29-1 to TRBJ1-1, with a possible D match to TRBD1 (5 bases). The sequence derives from a man aged 25 to 40 in good health. Material for sequencing was naive CD4+ T cells from blood. The CDR3 protein is CSAQRGANTEAFF. In DNA form, the CDR3 reads TGCAGCGCTCAGCGGGGCGCGAACACTGAAGCTTTCTTT.